This TCR beta chain originates from a study of blood T cell repertoires in COVID-19. The authors' processing: Estimation of nucleated cell counts relied on the amplification of reference gene primers. The data were produced by immunoSEQ multiplex PCR, yet TCRdb's version contains in-frame clones alone and is incomplete. That table supplies the V and J calls and clone size; D and trimming were determined from the DNA. Seen here are around 200,000 clones, over 70% observed once, and the top ten hold roughly 2.9%. V was shortened by 5 bases and J by 7 bases, with 18 bases between the two germline ends. This CDR3 comprises 14 residues. In germline, CDR1 is MDHEN, CDR2 SYDVKM.

Sequencing used peripheral blood. The source of this sequence is a man between 50 and 59 years old with active or convalescent COVID-19. The rearrangement links TRBV28 to TRBJ2-7, with a tentative D call TRBD1 (6 bases). The CDR3 sequence is CASSPQALGGEQYF. The CDR3, as DNA: TGTGCCAGCAGTCCACAGGCCCTAGGGGGAGAGCAGTACTTC.